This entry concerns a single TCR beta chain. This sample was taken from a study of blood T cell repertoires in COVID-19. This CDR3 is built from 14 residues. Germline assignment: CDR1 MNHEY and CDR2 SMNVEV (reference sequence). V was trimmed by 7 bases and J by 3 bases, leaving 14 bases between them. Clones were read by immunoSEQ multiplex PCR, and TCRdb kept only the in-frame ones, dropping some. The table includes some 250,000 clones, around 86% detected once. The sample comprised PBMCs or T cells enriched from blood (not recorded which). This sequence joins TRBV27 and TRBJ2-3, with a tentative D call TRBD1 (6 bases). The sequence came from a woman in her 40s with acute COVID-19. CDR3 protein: CASKAGAGTDTQYF. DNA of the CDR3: TGTGCCAGCAAGGCAGGGGCCGGGACAGATACGCAGTATTTT.